This T cell receptor (beta chain) was sequenced in a study of PD-L1 blockade in urothelial cancer. The CDR3 has 15 residues. CDR1 SGHNT and CDR2 YYREEE come from the germline V gene (reference sequence). With 1 base removed from V and 6 bases from J, the gap between germline ends came to 15 bases. The repertoire was sequenced with immunoSEQ multiplex PCR; TCRdb's copy has only in-frame clones and lacks some. The sample has tens of thousands of clones, 84% seen once. Time point noted: pretreatment peripheral blood. This rearrangement joins TRBV5-4 to TRBJ2-3, with D hard to call. The source was PBMCs, collected around atezolizumab (anti-PD-L1) treatment. This TCR was recovered from a man in his sixties with urothelial cancer. CDR3: CASSLPGFSGDTQYF. DNA for the CDR3: TGTGCCAGCAGCTTGCCGGGTTTTTCCGGGGATACGCAGTATTTT.